This TCR beta chain was profiled in a study of T-cell reconstitution after alpha-beta-depleted transplantation in children listed by TCRdb under 2016. For the wider study: Using TCR repertoire profiling, the study followed T-cell immune reconstitution in a quantitative way in children after TCRalphabeta/CD19-depleted allogeneic hematopoietic cell transplantation.

Note on this clonotype: The antigen it binds to is not known. Per-nucleotide qualities are absent, and no much larger clonotype sits a single base away.

Libraries came from PCR. Data came from an Illumina HiSeq 2500. Molecular barcoding was employed in the preparation of TCR libraries, with unique molecular identifiers being used to normalize TCRbeta repertoire quantification. TCRdb ran its own pipeline on the public reads, namely fastp trimming at Q25 and MiXCR clone calling, and kept in-frame beta chains. Each entry merges the rows of one CDR3 protein and shows their most common DNA and genes. This sample lists some 400,000 distinct CDR3 sequences; roughly 20% were detected once. The leading ten clones occupy around 3.9% of the sample. Inclusive of the bounding cysteine and phenylalanine, the CDR3 is 16 residues long. This entry keeps only the CDR3 DNA: 48 bases, framed from base 1. V lost 3 bases and J lost 3 bases; the stretch between them is 17 bases long.

The receptor was isolated from a human donor who donated a stem cell graft to a child with acute myeloid leukemia. The rearranged chain carries TRBV12-3 or TRBV12-4 and TRBJ1-2, with the D gene too uncertain to name. The sequenced sample was PBMCs from the stem cell graft donor, obtained from the stem cell graft. At the DNA level, the sequence is TGTGCCAGCAGTTTTACATTGGGATTTAAAGACTATGGCTACACCTTC. Protein translation: CASSFTLGFKDYGYTF.